This T cell receptor (beta chain) was captured by sequencing in a study of neurological immune-mediated disorders. By 5'RACE with 10-nucleotide random UMIs, the cDNA was made. TCRdb re-analysed the 5' RACE reads in MiXCR, keeping a single row per CDR3 protein. This table holds under 90,000 distinct CDR3 sequences, around 10% found once. V lost 0 bases and J 4 bases, leaving 16 bases between the germline ends. Germline V lookup: CDR1 SGHRS, CDR2 YFSETQ. The CDR3 extends over 16 amino acids. This clonotype was detected many times. This TCR derives from a man aged 35 to 55 in good health. Specimen: PBMCs. V gene TRBV5-1 combines with J gene TRBJ2-5, with D hard to call. The CDR3 DNA follows: TGCGCCAGCAGCTTGGCCCCGATGGGGATGAGAGAGACCCAGTACTTC. This gives the protein CASSLAPMGMRETQYF.